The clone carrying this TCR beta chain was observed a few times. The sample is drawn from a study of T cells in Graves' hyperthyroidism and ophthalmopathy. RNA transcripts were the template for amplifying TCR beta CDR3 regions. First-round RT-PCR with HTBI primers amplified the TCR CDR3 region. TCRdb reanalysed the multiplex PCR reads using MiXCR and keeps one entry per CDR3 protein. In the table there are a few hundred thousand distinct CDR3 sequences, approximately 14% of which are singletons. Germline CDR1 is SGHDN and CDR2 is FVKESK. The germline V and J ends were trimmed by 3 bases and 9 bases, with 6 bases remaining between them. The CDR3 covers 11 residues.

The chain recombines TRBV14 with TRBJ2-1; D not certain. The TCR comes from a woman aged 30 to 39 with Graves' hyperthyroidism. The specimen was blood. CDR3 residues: CASSHSFEQFF. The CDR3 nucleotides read TGTGCCAGCAGCCACAGTTTTGAGCAGTTCTTC.